The next 10 T cell receptor beta chains were all read from a single sample in a study of Ad26.COV2.S vaccination and SARS-CoV-2 variants. Treatment indicated: around 19 received Ad26.COV2.S at low or high dose, single or two shots; a few received placebo; per-sample allocation not given. Collection of samples fell on day 63 after the first vaccine or placebo injection. The method was immunoSEQ multiplex PCR; TCRdb's version includes in-frame clones alone and lacks a portion of them. The repertoire includes about 350,000 clones, 88% of them detected once, and 6.4% sits in the top ten. Source: peripheral blood, taken in a trial of Ad26.COV2.S vaccine versus placebo. The receptors were sampled from a person aged 18-60 years who received the Ad26.COV2.S COVID-19 vaccine or a placebo.

The chain recombines TRBV18 with TRBJ1-2, with 10 nucleotides matching TRBD1. CDR1 and CDR2 from the germline V gene are KGHSH and LQKENI. This CDR3 spans 15 amino acids. V trimming: 3 bases; J trimming: 5 bases; junction bases outside the gene matches: 6. CDR3 DNA: TGTGCCAGCTCACCCCGACAGGGGGCGCGGTATGGCTACACCTTC. It specifies CASSPRQGARYGYTF.

The chain combines TRBV5-1 with TRBJ2-7, with D perhaps TRBD1 (5 bases). Germline CDR1 and CDR2: SGHRS and YFSETQ. Trimming shortened V by 3 bases and J by 0 bases, and 10 bases separated the two germline ends. The CDR3 runs 14 residues. Here the CDR3 reads CASSSTASSYEQYF. The CDR3 DNA reads TGCGCCAGCAGCTCGACAGCGAGCTCCTACGAGCAGTACTTC.

The chain uses TRBV5-4 and TRBJ1-2; tentative D call: TRBD1 (6 bases). Germline assignment: CDR1 SGHNT and CDR2 YYREEE (reference sequence). The CDR3 covers 14 residues. The ends were cut back, 2 bases at V and 7 bases at J, with 15 bases in the middle. The CDR3 loop reads CASSFDRFPGGYTF. CDR3 nucleotide sequence: TGTGCCAGCAGCTTCGACAGGTTTCCTGGTGGCTACACCTTC.

The rearrangement uses TRBV5-5 and TRBJ2-5, with D perhaps matching TRBD1 (5 bases). V lost 3 bases and J lost 5, with 8 bases in between. Per the germline V gene, CDR1 is SGHKS and CDR2 is YYEKEE (reference sequence). CDR3 size: 12 residues. The DNA for the CDR3 is TGTGCCAGCAGCTACTACAGGGAGACCCAGTACTTC. It yields the protein CASSYYRETQYF. The full variable domain, completed using reference TRBV5-5 and TRBJ2-5, is DAGVTQSPTHLIKTRGQQVTLRCSPISGHKSVSWYQQVLGQGPQFIFQYYEKEERGRGNFPDRFSARQFPNYSSELNVNALLLGDSALYLCASSYYRETQYFGPGTRLLVL.

The chain is built from TRBV6-4 and TRBJ1-1; 8 nucleotides agree with TRBD1. The CDR3 length is 14 residues. Trimming cost V 2 bases and J 6 bases; bases outside gene matches: 5. The germline V gene encodes CDR1 MRHNA and CDR2 SNTAGT. CDR3 sequence (DNA): TGTGCCAGCAGTGACGACGTACAGGGGGCTGAAGCTTTCTTT. This gives the protein CASSDDVQGAEAFF.

V usage is TRBV7-2 and J usage is TRBJ2-7; 7 bases match TRBD1. The CDR3 has 15 residues. V lost 5 bases, J lost 0 bases, and 7 bases stayed unmatched. CDR1 and CDR2 (germline): SGHTA, FQGNSA. CDR3 bases: TGTGCCAGCAGCGCCTGGCCAGGGGGCTCCTACGAGCAGTACTTC. The encoded protein is CASSAWPGGSYEQYF.

The genes are TRBV27 and TRBJ2-5; TRBD2 matches 14 bases. The CDR3 is made up of 17 amino acids. The J segment lost 5 bases and the V segment lost 3 bases, leaving 8 bases of the junction unmatched. Germline V CDR1 and CDR2: MNHEY, SMNVEV (reference sequence). The CDR3 DNA follows: TGTGCCAGCAGTTTTGGACTAGCGGGGGGCCGGGTTGAGACCCAGTACTTC. Protein: CASSFGLAGGRVETQYF.

The rearrangement uses TRBV11-1 and TRBJ1-1; a possible D gene is TRBD1 (5 bases). With 2 bases removed from V and 0 bases from J, the gap between germline ends came to 13 bases. CDR3 length: 16 residues. Looked up from germline, CDR1 is SGHAT and CDR2 is FQDESV (reference sequence). The CDR3 bases are TGTGCCAGCAGCTTAACAGCCGGGACCCTGAACACTGAAGCTTTCTTT. Its protein product is CASSLTAGTLNTEAFF.

Only one count was recorded for this clone. V usage is TRBV30 and J usage is TRBJ2-2; D unclear. This CDR3 contains 11 residues. The germline CDR1 and CDR2 sequences are GTSNPN and SVGIG (reference sequence). Deletions cut 2 bases from V and 6 bases from J, with 4 bases between. DNA for the CDR3: TGTGCCTGGAGTTCGGCCGGGGAGCTGTTTTTT. It codes for CAWSSAGELFF.

This rearrangement joins TRBV29-1 to TRBJ1-2; possible D gene TRBD1, 6 bases. Trimming shortened V by 4 bases and J by 4 bases, and 16 bases separated the two germline ends. The germline gives CDR1 SQVTM, CDR2 ANQGSEA. This CDR3 region has 14 residues. The CDR3 DNA follows: TGCAGCGTTGTTGGTACGGACAGCGGCTATGGCTACACCTTC. It translates to CSVVGTDSGYGYTF. The full variable domain, its missing parts supplied by reference TRBV29-1 and TRBJ1-2, is SAVISQKPSRDICQRGTSLTIQCQVDSQVTMMFWYRQQPGQSLTLIATANQGSEATYESGFVIDKFPISRPNLTFSTLTVSNMSPEDSSIYLCSVVGTDSGYGYTFGSGTRLTVV.